A single sample is the source of the 9 T cell receptor beta chains below, sequenced in a study of T-cell reconstitution after alpha-beta-depleted transplantation in children. Unique molecular identifiers were used in preparing the TCRbeta library. MiXCR was run by TCRdb on the PCR reads, yielding one entry per CDR3 protein. Altogether around 580,000 distinct CDR3 sequences are present, around 27% being singletons, with the ten largest covering under 45%. Specimen: PBMCs, collected before TCRalphabeta/CD19-depleted stem cell transplant. The receptors come from a boy younger than two with Wiskott-Aldrich syndrome, due to receive a stem cell transplant.

The chain uses TRBV12-3 or TRBV12-4 and TRBJ2-3; no clear D gene. V lost 5 bases and J lost 5, with 11 bases in between. The CDR3 sequence is 13 residues long. The CDR3 DNA reads TGTGCCAGCAGTCCCCTAGTGGAAGATACGCAGTATTTT. It is translated as CASSPLVEDTQYF.

This rearrangement joins TRBV4-2 to TRBJ2-2, with 8 bases identical to TRBD1. This CDR3 comprises 17 residues. CDR1 and CDR2 (germline): LGHNA, YNFKEQ. V was clipped by 1 base and J by 1 base; unmatched bases: 5. CDR3 in amino acids: CASSQGKGTGNTGELFF. The CDR3 nucleotides are TGTGCCAGCAGCCAAGGAAAGGGGACAGGGAACACCGGGGAGCTGTTTTTT.

Only a few counts were recorded for this clonotype. The chain joins TRBV24-1 to TRBJ2-3, with D maybe TRBD1 (5 bases). CDR1 KGHDR and CDR2 SFDVKD come from the germline V gene. V was shortened by 0 bases and J by 0 bases, with 12 bases between the two germline ends. The CDR3 runs 17 residues. CDR3 region: CATSDLGQGSSTDTQYF. The CDR3 DNA follows: TGTGCCACCAGTGATTTGGGGCAGGGCTCTAGCACAGATACGCAGTATTTT.

The chain combines TRBV18 with TRBJ2-5; D is tentatively TRBD1 or TRBD2 (5 bases each). V lost 6 bases to trimming and J lost 4 bases, with 9 bases between them. The CDR3 contains 12 residues. Germline values: CDR1 KGHSH, CDR2 LQKENI. The CDR3 reads CASSAGRETQYF. The CDR3 bases are TGTGCCAGCTCCGCAGGGAGAGAGACCCAGTACTTC.

This clonotype was seen a few times. The chain carries TRBV5-1 and TRBJ1-4; D unclear. The CDR3 has 14 residues. Trimming removed 1 base at V and 4 bases at J, with 8 bases between. CDR1 and CDR2 from the germline V gene are SGHRS and YFSETQ. CDR3 sequence: CASSLTGLNEKLFF. CDR3 DNA: TGCGCCAGCAGCTTGACGGGCCTTAATGAAAAACTGTTTTTT.

The rearrangement uses TRBV11-1 and TRBJ2-1; 11 bases match TRBD2. J lost 0 bases, V lost 5 bases, and 15 bases had no gene match. Germline V gene lookup returns CDR1 SGHAT and CDR2 FQDESV (reference sequence). The CDR3 has 20 residues. The CDR3 loop is CASSPRWASGRISSYNEQFF. The CDR3 DNA is TGTGCCAGCAGCCCCCGATGGGCTAGCGGGAGGATCAGCTCCTACAATGAGCAGTTCTTC.

The V and J genes are TRBV18 and TRBJ2-7, with D hard to call. The CDR3 extends over 13 amino acids. V lost 4 bases and J lost 3, with 10 bases in between. Germline loops: CDR1 KGHSH, CDR2 LQKENI. CDR3 sequence reads: CASSLLPYYEQYF. The CDR3 DNA is TGTGCCAGCTCACTCCTACCGTACTACGAGCAGTACTTC.

This chain joins TRBV7-2 and TRBJ1-4, with 7 bases that match TRBD1. J lost 8 bases, V lost 7 bases, and 13 bases had no gene match. The CDR3 is 15 amino acids. CDR1 is SGHTA, CDR2 FQGNSA, per germline. The CDR3 bases are TGTGCCAGCACCCTAATACAGGGGAGTGGCGAAAAACTGTTTTTT. Translated: CASTLIQGSGEKLFF. The full variable domain, completed using reference TRBV7-2 and TRBJ1-4, is GAGVSQSPSNKVTEKGKDVELRCDPISGHTALYWYRQSLGQGLEFLIYFQGNSAPDKSGLPSDRFSAERTGGSVSTLTIQRTQQEDSAVYLCASTLIQGSGEKLFFGSGTQLSVL.

The gene calls are TRBV20-1 and TRBJ2-1; the D is unclear. Germline V gene sequence: CDR1 DFQATT, CDR2 SNEGSKA (reference sequence). The CDR3 length is 16 residues. V lost 0 bases, J lost 2 bases, and 14 bases lay in between. This chain's CDR3 is CSARDNPVSAYNEQFF. The CDR3 DNA sequence: TGCAGTGCTAGAGATAACCCGGTGAGCGCCTACAATGAGCAGTTCTTC.